The source of this T cell receptor (beta chain) is a study of blood T cell repertoires in COVID-19. Germline loops: CDR1 SGHVS, CDR2 FQNEAQ. The V gene end was trimmed by 0 bases and the J gene end by 1 base; junction bases not matched to a gene: 5. This CDR3 has 17 residues. This clone has only one observation. Measured with immunoSEQ multiplex PCR; TCRdb has only the in-frame clones, and not every one. The sample includes 110,000 to 150,000 clones, 70% to 85% of them seen just once. This TCR came from a man between 60 and 75 years old with active or convalescent COVID-19. Specimen: peripheral blood. The chain has TRBV7-8 and TRBJ2-2; 7 bases are shared with TRBD1. The CDR3 sequence: CASSLAQGQWNTGELFF. CDR3 nucleotide sequence: TGTGCCAGCAGCTTAGCCCAGGGACAGTGGAACACCGGGGAGCTGTTTTTT.